This T cell receptor beta chain was observed in a study of T cells in Graves' hyperthyroidism and ophthalmopathy. Researchers amplified the TCR beta CDR3 regions from RNA transcripts. Carried out on the TCR CDR3, a first-round RT-PCR used the HTBI primer set. TCRdb itself ran the multiplex PCR reads through MiXCR, one entry per CDR3 protein. Of about 180,000 distinct CDR3 sequences listed, about a sixth are singletons. Germline assignment: CDR1 DFQATT and CDR2 SNEGSKA (reference sequence). V lost 5 bases, J lost 3 bases, and 14 bases lay in between. The CDR3 has 14 amino acids. The clonotype was recovered from a woman in her 50s with Graves' hyperthyroidism. The specimen was blood. The V and J genes are TRBV20-1 and TRBJ2-1, with D possibly matching TRBD1 (6 bases). CDR3 bases: TGCAGTGCTCCCTCCCCAGGGGACTACAATGAGCAGTTCTTC. Translation gives CSAPSPGDYNEQFF.